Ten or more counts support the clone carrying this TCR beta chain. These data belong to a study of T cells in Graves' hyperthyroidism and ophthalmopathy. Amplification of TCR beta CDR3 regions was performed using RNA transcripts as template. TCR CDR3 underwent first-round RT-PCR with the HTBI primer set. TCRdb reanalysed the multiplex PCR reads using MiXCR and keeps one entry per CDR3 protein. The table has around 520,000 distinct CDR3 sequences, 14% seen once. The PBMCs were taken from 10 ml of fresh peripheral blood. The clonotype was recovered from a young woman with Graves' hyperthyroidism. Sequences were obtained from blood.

For the CDR3, the DNA is TGTGCCAGCTCGCAGGGGGCGAGGGGGACTGAAGCTTTCTTT. Translation gives CASSQGARGTEAFF. The rearrangement links TRBV6-1 to TRBJ1-1, with 8 positions matching TRBD1. The CDR3 has 14 amino acids. The germline CDR1 and CDR2 sequences are MNHNS and SASEGT. J lost 5 bases, V lost 8 bases, and 10 bases had no gene match.